These T cell receptor beta chains were read from a single sample in a study of blood T cell repertoires in COVID-19. Sequencing was performed with immunoSEQ multiplex PCR; in TCRdb, only in-frame clones are kept and a portion is missing. The sample lists fewer than 250,000 clones, roughly 91% occurring once. Sequencing input: PBMCs or T cells enriched from blood (not recorded which). These receptors all come from a man aged 30 to 39 in a cohort exposed to, infected with or recovered from COVID-19 (not recorded which). Each CDR3 is given with its conserved first and last residue. D genes are given only for firm matches. Clone size is not always given. Where it is, it says once, few, many or a class for expanded clones.

j_call clone_size v_call d_call cdr3_aa cdr3_nt
TRBJ2-6 - TRBV11-2 - CASSLDGGSGVNVLTF TGTGCCAGCAGCTTAGATGGGGGCTCCGGTGTGAACGTCCTGACTTTC
TRBJ1-4 - TRBV10-3 - CAISESLGGFRNEKLFF TGTGCCATCAGTGAGTCCCTCGGGGGGTTCCGTAATGAAAAACTGTTTTTT
TRBJ2-7 - TRBV29-1 - CSVTTVHSHEAYEQYF TGCAGCGTTACGACAGTGCACTCCCACGAAGCCTACGAGCAGTACTTC
TRBJ1-1 - TRBV9 - CASSGNANWNTEAFF TGTGCCAGCAGCGGAAACGCAAACTGGAACACTGAAGCTTTCTTT
TRBJ1-3 - TRBV27 - CASSLREGNTIYF TGTGCCAGCTCCTTGAGGGAGGGGAACACCATATATTTT
TRBJ2-3 - TRBV28 - CASSPSSFTDTQYF TGTGCCAGCAGTCCCTCTTCCTTCACAGATACGCAGTATTTT
TRBJ2-7 - TRBV7-2 TRBD2 CASSPRLVASGRAGEQYF TGTGCCAGCAGCCCCCGCCTCGTTGCTAGCGGGAGGGCCGGCGAGCAGTACTTC
TRBJ1-2 - TRBV19 - CASRTASAYGYTF TGTGCCAGTAGAACAGCCTCAGCCTATGGCTACACCTTC
TRBJ1-1 - TRBV5-1 - CASSSGTLNTEAFF TGCGCCAGCAGCTCTGGGACACTGAACACTGAAGCTTTCTTT
TRBJ2-5 - TRBV11-1 - CASSLRQEVETQYF TGTGCCAGCAGCCTACGACAGGAGGTGGAGACCCAGTACTTC
TRBJ2-5 - TRBV7-6 TRBD2 CASSLAPSGVGETQYF TGTGCCAGCAGCTTAGCGCCCAGCGGGGTTGGGGAGACCCAGTACTTC
TRBJ2-5 - TRBV5-3 TRBD2 CARSLVRGLSGSTQYF TGTGCCAGAAGCTTGGTCAGGGGCCTTAGCGGGAGTACCCAGTACTTC
TRBJ2-3 - TRBV5-4 TRBD1 CASSLGQVPTDTQYF TGTGCCAGCAGCTTAGGACAGGTACCCACAGATACGCAGTATTTT
TRBJ2-4 - TRBV6-5 TRBD1 CASRGTGTPKNIQYF TGTGCCAGCAGGGGGACAGGGACGCCCAAAAACATTCAGTACTTC
TRBJ2-3 - TRBV27 TRBD2 CASRSAGGWADTQYF TGTGCCAGCAGGTCAGCGGGAGGCTGGGCAGATACGCAGTATTTT
TRBJ2-7 - TRBV5-4 TRBD2 CASSGRTSGSYEQYF TGTGCCAGCAGTGGCCGGACTAGCGGGAGCTACGAGCAGTACTTC
TRBJ1-4 - TRBV27 TRBD1 CASSSYGTGKEKLFF TGTGCCAGCAGTTCTTACGGGACAGGGAAGGAAAAACTGTTTTTT
TRBJ1-1 - TRBV5-4 TRBD1 CASSLATGGYTEAFF TGTGCCAGCAGCTTGGCAACAGGGGGTTACACTGAAGCTTTCTTT
TRBJ2-5 - TRBV5-5 - CASSLPSGQETQYF TGTGCCAGCAGCTTGCCCAGTGGCCAAGAGACCCAGTACTTC
TRBJ2-5 - TRBV28 TRBD2 CASSLGTSGGLETQYF TGTGCCAGCAGTCTAGGGACTAGCGGGGGGTTAGAGACCCAGTACTTC
TRBJ2-3 - TRBV4-3 TRBD1 CASSQEDREVDTQYF TGCGCCAGCAGCCAAGAGGACAGGGAGGTGGATACGCAGTATTTT
TRBJ2-3 - TRBV7-3 - CASSQPGHGLYF TGTGCCAGCAGCCAGCCGGGACACGGCCTGTATTTT
TRBJ2-1 - TRBV6-1 TRBD2 CASSEMGGLANEQFF TGTGCCAGCAGTGAAATGGGGGGACTAGCCAATGAGCAGTTCTTC
TRBJ2-7 - TRBV5-4 TRBD1 CASSSEAPGRGGEEQYF TGTGCCAGCAGCTCGGAGGCCCCGGGCCGAGGGGGCGAAGAGCAGTACTTC
TRBJ2-7 once TRBV7-2 TRBD1 CASSYSGQLKGEQYF TGTGCCAGCAGCTATTCGGGACAGTTAAAGGGCGAGCAGTACTTC
TRBJ1-3 - TRBV10-3 - CAISESIVTFSGNTIYF TGTGCCATCAGTGAGTCGATAGTGACTTTCTCCGGAAACACCATATATTTT
TRBJ2-5 - TRBV4-2 TRBD2 CASSQGSSGIREQTQYF TGTGCCAGCAGCCAAGGTTCTAGCGGGATCCGGGAGCAGACCCAGTACTTC
TRBJ1-5 - TRBV28 TRBD1 CASSVRGQGRQPQHF TGTGCCAGCAGTGTACGGGGACAGGGAAGACAGCCCCAGCATTTT
TRBJ2-4 - TRBV19 - CASTHRSLAKNIQYF TGTGCCAGTACCCACCGCAGTCTGGCCAAAAACATTCAGTACTTC
TRBJ1-6 few TRBV7-9 TRBD1 CASSFPSSIGGTYSPLHF TGTGCCAGCAGCTTCCCAAGCTCCATAGGGGGCACGTATTCACCCCTCCACTTT
TRBJ2-7 - TRBV5-6 - CRGAEQYF TGTCGGGGTGCCGAGCAGTACTTC
TRBJ2-7 - TRBV18 - CASSLRTDSYEQYF TGTGCCAGCTCACTGCGGACAGACTCCTACGAGCAGTACTTC
TRBJ1-2 - TRBV5-1 TRBD1 CASSLTGAYGYTF TGCGCCAGCAGCTTGACAGGGGCCTATGGCTACACCTTC
TRBJ1-4 - TRBV27 - CASSFGGTGEKLFF TGTGCCAGCAGTTTCGGGGGAACGGGTGAAAAACTGTTTTTT
TRBJ2-3 - TRBV28 - CASSLGSKQGTSTDTQYF TGTGCCAGCAGTTTGGGGAGTAAACAGGGGACTAGCACAGATACGCAGTATTTT
TRBJ2-1 - TRBV6-5 - CASSSRHLNEQFF TGTGCCAGCAGCTCCCGACACCTCAATGAGCAGTTCTTC
TRBJ2-5 - TRBV4-3 - CASSQGLGRAQETQYF TGCGCCAGCAGCCAAGGTCTTGGCAGGGCACAAGAGACCCAGTACTTC
TRBJ2-5 - TRBV4-3 - CASSQDSKETQYF TGCGCCAGCAGCCAAGATTCTAAGGAGACCCAGTACTTC
TRBJ2-7 - TRBV9 - CASSVAEDYVYEQYF TGTGCCAGCAGCGTCGCCGAGGACTATGTCTACGAGCAGTACTTC
TRBJ1-4 once TRBV19 TRBD1 CASSLSGTGLLNEKLFF TGTGCCAGTAGCCTCTCCGGGACAGGGCTATTAAACGAAAAACTGTTTTTT
TRBJ1-2 - TRBV7-8 - CASSLGSRDYGYTF TGTGCCAGCAGCTTAGGTTCCAGGGACTATGGCTACACCTTC
TRBJ2-3 - TRBV2 - CASSESGAYTDTQYF TGTGCCAGCAGCGAGAGCGGAGCATACACAGATACGCAGTATTTT